The clone carrying this T cell receptor beta chain came up many times. Antigen unknown. The read ends 3 residues early relative to the CDR3; the germline J gene fills the gap. Germline CDR1 DFQATT, CDR2 SNEGSKA (reference sequence). The CDR3 loop spans 12 amino acids. The V and J ends lost 1 base and 8 bases respectively, with 8 bases between them. The repertoire was sequenced with immunoSEQ multiplex PCR; TCRdb's copy has only in-frame clones and lacks some. The data show more than 65,000 clones, with none appearing a single time. The data originate from a study of T cell clonality in common variable immunodeficiency. Study-wide findings and caveats: Shared TCRbeta clones were fewer between CVID subjects than controls.

V gene TRBV20-1 combines with J gene TRBJ1-4; D gene ambiguous. The sample was peripheral blood mononuclear cells. This receptor was obtained from a person between 18 and 69 years old in good health. The CDR3 is CSARVLSEKLFF. CDR3 bases read: TGCAGTGCTAGAGTGCTATCGGAAAAA.